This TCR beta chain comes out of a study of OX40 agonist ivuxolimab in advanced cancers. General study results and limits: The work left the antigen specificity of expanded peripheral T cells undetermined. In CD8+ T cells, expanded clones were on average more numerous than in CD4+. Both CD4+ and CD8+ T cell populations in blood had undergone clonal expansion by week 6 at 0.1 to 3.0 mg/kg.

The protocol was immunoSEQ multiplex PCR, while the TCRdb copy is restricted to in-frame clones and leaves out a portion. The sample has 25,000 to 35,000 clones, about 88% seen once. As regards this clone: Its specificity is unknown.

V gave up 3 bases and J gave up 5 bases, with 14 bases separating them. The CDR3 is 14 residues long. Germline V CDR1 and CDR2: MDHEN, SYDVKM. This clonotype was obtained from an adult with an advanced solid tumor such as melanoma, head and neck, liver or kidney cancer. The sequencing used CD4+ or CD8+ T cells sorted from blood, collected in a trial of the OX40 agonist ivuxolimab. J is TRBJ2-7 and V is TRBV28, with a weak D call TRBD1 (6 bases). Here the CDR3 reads CASSLTGHWDEQYF. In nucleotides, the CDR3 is TGTGCCAGCAGTTTGACAGGCCATTGGGACGAGCAGTACTTC.